The 3 T cell receptor beta chains in this list originate from one sample, sequenced in a study of cytomegalovirus exposure and HLA in healthy donors. Primers: 60 Vbeta forward and 13 Jbeta reverse. Using immunoSEQ multiplex PCR, the repertoire was profiled, and TCRdb retains in-frame clones only, with some absent. The sample yields 95,000 to 150,000 clones, roughly 80% seen once. Sequenced: PBMCs. The receptors shown here come from a man aged 25 to 45 in good health and CMV-seronegative.

This clone was recorded a few times. The chain carries TRBV28 and TRBJ1-4; 12 nucleotides line up with TRBD1. From germline, CDR1 is MDHEN and CDR2 SYDVKM. CDR3 length equals 17 residues. Trimming took 4 bases from V and 4 from J; bases not matched to a gene: 7. The chain's CDR3 is CASSSWGQGADNEKLFF. CDR3 sequence (DNA): TGTGCCAGCAGTTCCTGGGGACAGGGGGCAGATAATGAAAAACTGTTTTTT.

The V and J genes are TRBV5-5 and TRBJ2-2, with 7 bases identical to TRBD1. CDR1 and CDR2 from the germline V gene are SGHKS and YYEKEE (reference sequence). This CDR3 comprises 15 residues. J lost 1 base, V lost 0 bases, and 0 bases had no gene match. CDR3 in DNA: TGTGCCAGCAGCTTGGGGACAGGGAACACCGGGGAGCTGTTTTTT. Translation: CASSLGTGNTGELFF.

CDR3 region: CASSEAAAAGWSGNTIYF. DNA for the CDR3: TGTGCCAGCAGTGAAGCGGCGGCTGCGGGATGGTCTGGAAACACCATATATTTT. The V and J genes are TRBV2 and TRBJ1-3, with D unresolved. From germline, CDR1 is SNHLY and CDR2 FYNNEI. The CDR3 spans 18 residues. V was shortened by 0 bases and J by 1 base, with 16 bases between the two germline ends.